This T cell receptor (beta chain) was documented in a study of CD8 T cells in Susac syndrome. General study findings and limits: The number of individuals included in the study's TCR sequencing and HLA analysis was acknowledged as relatively small.

About this clonotype: Its target is not known.

Negative isolation yielded CD8+ and CD4+ T cells; FACS enriched TEMRA cells. cDNA came from roughly 0.53 to 1 ug RNA primed by random hexamers. An immunoSEQ multiplex PCR amplified TCR beta CDR3 over 54 Vbeta and 13 Jbeta. TCRdb fed the immunoSEQ multiplex PCR reads into MiXCR, producing one record per CDR3 protein. The repertoire includes around 200,000 distinct CDR3 sequences, 85% to 95% of them detected once, and approximately 0.1% sits in the top ten. The V and J ends lost 1 base and 4 bases, in that order; junction bases with no gene match: 4. Germline loops: CDR1 LNHNV, CDR2 YYDKDF (reference sequence). This CDR3 comprises 14 residues.

What was sequenced was CD4+ T cells from PBMCs. The chain has TRBV15 and TRBJ2-7, with 7 bases matching TRBD1. The receptor was derived from a human donor in good health. The CDR3 DNA is TGTGCCACCAGCAGAGGGGCAGGGGGATACGAGCAGTACGTC. Translating gives CATSRGAGGYEQYV.